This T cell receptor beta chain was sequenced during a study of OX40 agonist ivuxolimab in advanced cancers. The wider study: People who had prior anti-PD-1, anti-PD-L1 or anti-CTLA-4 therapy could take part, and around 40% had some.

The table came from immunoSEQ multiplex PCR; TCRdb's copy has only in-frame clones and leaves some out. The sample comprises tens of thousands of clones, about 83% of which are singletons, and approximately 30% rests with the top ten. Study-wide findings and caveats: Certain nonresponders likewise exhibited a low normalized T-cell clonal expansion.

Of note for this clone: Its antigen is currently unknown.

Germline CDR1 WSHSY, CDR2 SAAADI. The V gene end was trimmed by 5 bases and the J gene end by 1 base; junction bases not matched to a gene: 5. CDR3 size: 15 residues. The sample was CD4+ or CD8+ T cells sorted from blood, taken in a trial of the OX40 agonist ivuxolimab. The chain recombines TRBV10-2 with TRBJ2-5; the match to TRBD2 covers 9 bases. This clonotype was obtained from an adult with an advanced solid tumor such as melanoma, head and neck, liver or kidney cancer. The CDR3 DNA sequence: TGCGCCAGCAGTTTTAGCGGGAGCAGCCAAGAGACCCAGTACTTC. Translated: CASSFSGSSQETQYF.